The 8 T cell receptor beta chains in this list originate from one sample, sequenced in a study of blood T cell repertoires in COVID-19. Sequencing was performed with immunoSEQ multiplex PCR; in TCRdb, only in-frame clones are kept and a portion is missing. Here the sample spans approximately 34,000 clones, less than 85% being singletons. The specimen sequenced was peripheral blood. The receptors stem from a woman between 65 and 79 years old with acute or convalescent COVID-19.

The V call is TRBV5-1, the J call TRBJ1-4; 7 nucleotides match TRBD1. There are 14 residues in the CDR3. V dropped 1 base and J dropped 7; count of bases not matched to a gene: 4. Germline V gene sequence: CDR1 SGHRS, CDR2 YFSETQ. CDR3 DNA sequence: TGCGCCAGCAGCTTGAGAGCAGGGGGTGAAAAACTGTTTTTT. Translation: CASSLRAGGEKLFF. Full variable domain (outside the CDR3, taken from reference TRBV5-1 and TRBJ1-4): KAGVTQTPRYLIKTRGQQVTLSCSPISGHRSVSWYQQTPGQGLQFLFEYFSETQRNKGNFPGRFSGRQFSNSRSEMNVSTLELGDSALYLCASSLRAGGEKLFFGSGTQLSVL.

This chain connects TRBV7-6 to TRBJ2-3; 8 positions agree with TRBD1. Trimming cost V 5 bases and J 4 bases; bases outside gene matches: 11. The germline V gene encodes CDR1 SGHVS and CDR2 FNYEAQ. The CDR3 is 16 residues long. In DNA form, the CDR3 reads TGTGCCAGCAGCATCCCAAGACAGGGGTTGTCAGATACGCAGTATTTT. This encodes CASSIPRQGLSDTQYF.

The CDR3 loop is CASSYTWTGLETQYF. DNA of the CDR3: TGTGCCAGCAGTTACACCTGGACAGGGTTAGAGACCCAGTACTTC. The chain couples TRBV6-5 to TRBJ2-5; 8 bases map to TRBD1. Germline V CDR1 and CDR2: MNHEY, SVGAGI. J gave up 4 bases and V 2 bases, and 6 bases lay outside the gene matches. The CDR3 is made up of 15 amino acids.

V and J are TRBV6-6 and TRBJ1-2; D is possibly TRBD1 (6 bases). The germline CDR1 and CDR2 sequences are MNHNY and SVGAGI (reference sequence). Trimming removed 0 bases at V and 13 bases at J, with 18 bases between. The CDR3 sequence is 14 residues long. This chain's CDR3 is CASSYSSDRYSVTF. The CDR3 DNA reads TGTGCCAGCAGTTACTCGTCTGACAGGTACTCGGTCACCTTC.

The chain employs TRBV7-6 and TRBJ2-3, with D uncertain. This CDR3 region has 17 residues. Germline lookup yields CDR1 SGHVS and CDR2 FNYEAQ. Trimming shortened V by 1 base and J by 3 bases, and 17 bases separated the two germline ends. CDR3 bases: TGTGCCAGCAGCTTAGAGTCAAGGAGCCCCGGGACAGATACGCAGTATTTT. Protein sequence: CASSLESRSPGTDTQYF.

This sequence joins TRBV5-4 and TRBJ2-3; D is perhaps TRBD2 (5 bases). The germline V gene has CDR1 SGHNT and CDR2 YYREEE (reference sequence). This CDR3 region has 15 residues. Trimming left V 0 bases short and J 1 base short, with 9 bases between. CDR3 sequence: CASSLAGSGTDTQYF. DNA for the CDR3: TGTGCCAGCAGCTTGGCCGGTAGCGGCACAGATACGCAGTATTTT.

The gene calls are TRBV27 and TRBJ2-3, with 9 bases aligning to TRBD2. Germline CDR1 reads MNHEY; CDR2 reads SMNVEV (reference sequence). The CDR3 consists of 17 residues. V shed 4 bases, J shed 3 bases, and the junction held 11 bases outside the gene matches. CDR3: CASSYLPRAGGTDTQYF. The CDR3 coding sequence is TGTGCCAGCAGTTACCTGCCGCGAGCGGGGGGTACAGATACGCAGTATTTT.

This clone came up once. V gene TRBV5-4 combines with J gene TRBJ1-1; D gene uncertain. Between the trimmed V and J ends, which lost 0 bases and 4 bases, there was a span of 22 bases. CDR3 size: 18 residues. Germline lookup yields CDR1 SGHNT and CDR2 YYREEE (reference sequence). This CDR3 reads CASSLDLQVGVGGTEAFF. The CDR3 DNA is TGTGCCAGCAGCTTGGATTTGCAGGTAGGAGTAGGAGGCACTGAAGCTTTCTTT.